The text below deals with one T cell receptor (beta chain). The antigen remains undetermined. These data come from a study of T-cell memory formation after mild COVID-19. The study's findings and limits: Second-wave clones that peaked on day 37 lacked confirmed SARS-CoV-2 specificity. For contracting clones, CD4+ ones sat mainly in CM and EM, CD8+ in EMRA. Whereas later expanders leaned CD4+, clones contracting day 15 to 85 showed a balanced CD4/CD8 makeup.

Employing constant-segment primers, 5'RACE generated TCR alpha and TCR beta cDNA libraries bearing sample barcodes and UMIs. Each CDR3 protein is one row after TCRdb ran MiXCR on the 5' RACE reads. The data show more than 300,000 distinct CDR3 sequences, under 25% seen once. The V gene lost 6 bases and the J gene lost 1 base, with 6 bases spanning the gap. Per germline, CDR1 SGHVS and CDR2 FQNEAQ. This CDR3 is built from 12 residues. This sequence originates from a man younger than 30 who had mild COVID-19 (a few samples of this study predate the infection). Cell type and time point are not known. The chain carries TRBV7-8 and TRBJ1-1; D not certain. Sequenced material: PBMCs or a T cell subset sorted from them (not recorded which). CDR3 amino acids: CASRWGNTEAFF. DNA of the CDR3: TGTGCCAGCAGATGGGGGAACACTGAAGCTTTCTTT.